The present T cell receptor beta chain was sequenced within a study of blood T cell repertoires in COVID-19 (dated by TCRdb to about 2020). With regard to the full study: The collaborator samples originated in the United States, Italy and Spain and spanned the acute and convalescent phases of COVID-19. Samples were obtained from the ongoing ImmuneRACE study (first 160 participants) and from some 1,200 subjects provided by 6 global collaborators. Nearly every sample came with metadata listing a de-identified subject ID, COVID-19 status, age in years and sex. Where available, HLA class I and class II types were obtained from metadata supplied by the sample provider rather than from assay-based typing. Deeply sampled blood TCRbeta repertoires from subjects exposed to, actively infected with, or recovered from COVID-19 were included in the dataset. The repertoires were made available in a free public database intended to serve as a resource for research on the immune response to SARS-CoV-2. The prospective study material was composed of cDNA or gDNA derived from T cells, B-cell-depleted T cells, or PBMCs.

Overall study results and their limits: Clinical and demographic metadata were provided uncurated, with the amount varying by source and participant.

The immunoSEQ Assay, a bias-controlled multiplex PCR, was used to amplify TCRbeta CDR3 regions from genomic DNA. On the authors' methods: Nucleated cell counts per sample were estimated from amplification of reference gene primers within the assay. To quantify the absolute abundance of each unique TCRbeta CDR3 rearrangement, sequence reads were collapsed and filtered. For each sample, productive Simpson clonality was calculated as the square root of Simpson's diversity index across productive rearrangements. Not all clones reach the TCRdb copy of this immuneACCESS table, which keeps in-frame sequences only. Checked studies attribute under half of the gap to unresolved V genes and leave the rest unexplained. V and J calls and clone size come straight from that table; D and trimming were deduced from the DNA. In this sample the table shows hundreds of thousands of clones, around 87% of which occur a single time. The ten largest clones represent 1.5% to 2% of the sample.

Note on this clone: It lacks a known antigen. No qualities accompany the bases; no much larger clone lies one base away.

V is cut back by 3 bases and J by 1 base, with 1 base in the junction unmatched. From the germline V gene, CDR1 is SQVTM and CDR2 is ANQGSEA. The CDR3 numbers 13 residues from cysteine through phenylalanine. Only the CDR3 portion is preserved as DNA: 39 bases, with reading frame beginning at the first base. Enrolling through a virtual design, the prospective study's participants ranged in age from about 18 to 89 years and lived across 20 to 25 United States geographic areas. To assign participants to cohorts, the prospective study relied on clinical history that participants themselves reported in a screening survey and a study questionnaire. Recovered participants in ImmuneRACE Cohort 3 were defined as having two consecutive negative NP/OP PCR tests, clearance from a healthcare professional, or resolution of symptoms. Each participant in the prospective study had whole blood, serum and a nasopharyngeal or oropharyngeal swab collected by mobile phlebotomists. Additional blood draws and questionnaires over an approximately 2-month period could optionally be provided by prospective study participants. Before DNA extraction, prospective study blood samples were shipped either frozen or at room temperature.

The sequenced sample consisted of PBMCs or T cells enriched from blood (not recorded which). This TCR was sampled from a woman in her fifties or sixties who had recovered from COVID-19. The chain is made from TRBV29-1 and TRBJ1-1; 8 central bases correspond to TRBD1. The nucleotide sequence reads TGCAGCGTTGACACAGGGGGGAACACTGAAGCTTTCTTT. It specifies CSVDTGGNTEAFF.